The 9 T cell receptor beta chains reported below all come from one sample, sequenced in a study of control samples from healthy donors and cancer patients. Repertoires were generated with immunoSEQ multiplex PCR, while TCRdb's copy carries only in-frame clones and drops some. Here the sample spans about 83,000 clones, roughly nine tenths being singletons. The sequenced material came from blood. The receptor set was obtained from a man aged 25-40 years in good health.

The chain couples TRBV19 to TRBJ1-3, with D maybe TRBD1 (5 bases). Trimming removed 6 bases from V and 6 bases from J, with 18 bases in between. From germline, CDR1 is LNHDA and CDR2 SQIVND (reference sequence). The CDR3 loop spans 15 amino acids. CDR3 in amino acids: CASRILQGTENTIYF. The CDR3 DNA reads as TGTGCCAGTAGAATTCTGCAAGGGACTGAAAACACCATATATTTT.

The chain uses TRBV2 and TRBJ2-7, with 8 bases aligning to TRBD2. Per germline, CDR1 SNHLY and CDR2 FYNNEI. Trimming cost V 2 bases and J 3 bases; bases outside gene matches: 6. CDR3 length equals 15 residues. CDR3: CASSEREGRRYEQYF. The CDR3 DNA reads as TGTGCCAGCAGTGAACGGGAGGGCCGTCGCTACGAGCAGTACTTC.

The J gene is TRBJ2-5, the V gene TRBV7-2; maybe TRBD2 (7 bases). The CDR3 consists of 14 residues. The germline V gene has CDR1 SGHTA and CDR2 FQGNSA. The V end lost 5 bases, the J end lost 5 bases, and 15 bases lay between the germline ends. The CDR3 is CASSPRGGLETQYF. The CDR3 nucleotides read TGTGCCAGCAGCCCAAGGGGGGGACTCGAGACCCAGTACTTC.

The V call is TRBV6-5, the J call TRBJ1-6; D unresolved. The germline CDR1 and CDR2 sequences are MNHEY and SVGAGI. The CDR3 totals 12 residues. Trimming took off 2 bases at V and 6 bases at J, with 2 bases between the two ends. The CDR3 nucleotides read TGTGCCAGCAGTTACCCTAATTCACCCCTCCACTTT. The encoded protein is CASSYPNSPLHF.

The rearrangement joins TRBV5-1 to TRBJ1-2; 8 nucleotides agree with TRBD1. Germline V lookup: CDR1 SGHRS, CDR2 YFSETQ. The CDR3 runs 12 residues. The V and J ends lost 3 bases and 7 bases, in that order; junction bases with no gene match: 2. The CDR3 reads CASSWDRIGYTF. The CDR3 nucleotides are TGCGCCAGCAGCTGGGACAGGATTGGCTACACCTTC. Combining the CDR3 with reference TRBV5-1 and TRBJ1-2 gives the whole variable domain KAGVTQTPRYLIKTRGQQVTLSCSPISGHRSVSWYQQTPGQGLQFLFEYFSETQRNKGNFPGRFSGRQFSNSRSEMNVSTLELGDSALYLCASSWDRIGYTFGSGTRLTVV.

This clone appeared a single time. The chain links TRBV5-8 to TRBJ2-5; 10 nucleotides agree with TRBD2. The ends lost 4 bases at V and 3 bases at J; junction bases unmatched: 6. The germline V gene has CDR1 SGHTS and CDR2 YDEGEE. This CDR3 comprises 15 residues. The CDR3 DNA reads as TGTGCCAGCAGCGGACTAGCGGAGTTCAAAGAGACCCAGTACTTC. It codes for CASSGLAEFKETQYF.

This chain links TRBV12-3 or TRBV12-4 with TRBJ1-2, with unresolved D. This CDR3 is 12 amino acids long. V was pared by 8 bases and J by 4 bases, with 11 bases between. The CDR3 DNA reads as TGTGCCAGCGGCCCGGTGGGCTATGGCTACACCTTC. Protein: CASGPVGYGYTF.

This clone appeared once. The gene calls are TRBV4-1 and TRBJ2-1; 7 bases fit TRBD1. After removal of 9 bases from V and 8 bases from J, the junction contained 10 bases not matched to a gene. CDR1 and CDR2 from the germline V gene are MGHRA and YSYEKL. This CDR3 has 13 residues. CDR3 DNA: TGCGCCAGTAGGACAGGAGGCGCAGATGAGCAGTTCTTC. Translation gives CASRTGGADEQFF.

CDR3 in amino acids: CASSYTGTLNTEAFF. In DNA, the CDR3 is TGTGCCAGCAGTTACACCGGGACGTTGAACACTGAAGCTTTCTTT. This chain uses TRBV6-5 with TRBJ1-1; TRBD1 is a possible D gene (5 bases). Deletions cut 2 bases from V and 0 bases from J, with 10 bases between. This CDR3 is built from 15 residues. Germline values: CDR1 MNHEY, CDR2 SVGAGI.